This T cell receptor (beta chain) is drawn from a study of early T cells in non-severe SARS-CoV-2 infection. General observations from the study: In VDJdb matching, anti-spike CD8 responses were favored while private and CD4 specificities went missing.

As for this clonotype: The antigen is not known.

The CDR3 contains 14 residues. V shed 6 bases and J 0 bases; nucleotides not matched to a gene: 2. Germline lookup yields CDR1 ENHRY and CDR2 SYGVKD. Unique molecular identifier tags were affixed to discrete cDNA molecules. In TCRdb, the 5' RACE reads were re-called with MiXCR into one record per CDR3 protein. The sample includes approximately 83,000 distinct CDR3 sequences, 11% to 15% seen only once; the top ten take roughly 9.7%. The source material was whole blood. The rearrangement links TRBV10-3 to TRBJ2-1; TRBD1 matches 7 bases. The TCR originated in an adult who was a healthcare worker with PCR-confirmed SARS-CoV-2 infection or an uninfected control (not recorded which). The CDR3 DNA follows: TGTGCCATCAGGGGACAGAGCTCCTACAATGAGCAGTTCTTC. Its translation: CAIRGQSSYNEQFF.